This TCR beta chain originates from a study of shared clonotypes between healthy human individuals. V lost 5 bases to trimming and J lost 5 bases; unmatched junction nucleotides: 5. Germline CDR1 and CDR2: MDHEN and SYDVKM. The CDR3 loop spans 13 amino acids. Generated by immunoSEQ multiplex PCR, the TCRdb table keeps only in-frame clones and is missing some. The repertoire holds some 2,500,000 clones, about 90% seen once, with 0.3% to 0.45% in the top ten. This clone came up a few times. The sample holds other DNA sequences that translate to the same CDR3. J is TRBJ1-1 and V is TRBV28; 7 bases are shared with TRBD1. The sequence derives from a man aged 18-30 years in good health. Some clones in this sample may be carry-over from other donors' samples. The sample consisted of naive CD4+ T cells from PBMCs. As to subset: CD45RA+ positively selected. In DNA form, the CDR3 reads TGTGCCAGCAGTCGACAGGGAGGGACTGAAGCTTTCTTT. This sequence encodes CASSRQGGTEAFF.